This passage covers 4 T cell receptor beta chains from one sample sequenced in a study of cytomegalovirus exposure and HLA in healthy donors. The primer mix had 60 Vbeta and 13 Jbeta primers. TCRdb's table, derived via immunoSEQ multiplex PCR, lists solely in-frame clones and lacks some. Of roughly 170,000 clones in the sample, almost 85% were seen once. Sequencing input: PBMCs. These receptors originate from a girl between 5 and 17 years old in good health and CMV-seropositive.

This sequence joins TRBV6-1 and TRBJ1-1, with a tentative D call TRBD1 (6 bases). V dropped 4 bases and J dropped 5 bases, with 8 bases sitting between them. Germline V gene sequence: CDR1 MNHNS, CDR2 SASEGT. The CDR3 has 12 residues. The CDR3 region is CASSVGGTEAFF. The CDR3 nucleotides are TGTGCCAGCAGTGTAGGGGGAACTGAAGCTTTCTTT.

This chain uses TRBV5-4 with TRBJ1-2; D is unresolved. Germline V gene sequence: CDR1 SGHNT, CDR2 YYREEE (reference sequence). The V end lost 1 base, the J end lost 10 bases, and 23 bases lay between the germline ends. The CDR3 has 16 residues. CDR3 protein: CASSLPTPGAPRFYTF. The CDR3 DNA sequence: TGTGCCAGCAGCTTGCCCACCCCGGGAGCCCCTAGGTTCTACACCTTC.

This chain connects TRBV5-6 to TRBJ2-2; 8 bases fit TRBD1. Germline-derived CDR1 and CDR2 are SGHDT and YYEEEE. The CDR3 has 16 residues. Losses at the gene ends were 2 bases for V and 0 bases for J; bases not matched to a gene: 3. CDR3 DNA: TGTGCCAGCAGCTTTCAGGGGGCTACGAACACCGGGGAGCTGTTTTTT. Its translation: CASSFQGATNTGELFF.

This chain joins TRBV6-1 and TRBJ1-2; the D is unclear. Germline-derived CDR1 and CDR2 are MNHNS and SASEGT. CDR3 size: 13 residues. Trimming stripped 6 bases from V and 8 bases from J, with 16 bases between. For the CDR3, the DNA is TGTGCCAGCAGGGACTTGGGCCCGAGGGGCTACACCTTC. This sequence encodes CASRDLGPRGYTF.